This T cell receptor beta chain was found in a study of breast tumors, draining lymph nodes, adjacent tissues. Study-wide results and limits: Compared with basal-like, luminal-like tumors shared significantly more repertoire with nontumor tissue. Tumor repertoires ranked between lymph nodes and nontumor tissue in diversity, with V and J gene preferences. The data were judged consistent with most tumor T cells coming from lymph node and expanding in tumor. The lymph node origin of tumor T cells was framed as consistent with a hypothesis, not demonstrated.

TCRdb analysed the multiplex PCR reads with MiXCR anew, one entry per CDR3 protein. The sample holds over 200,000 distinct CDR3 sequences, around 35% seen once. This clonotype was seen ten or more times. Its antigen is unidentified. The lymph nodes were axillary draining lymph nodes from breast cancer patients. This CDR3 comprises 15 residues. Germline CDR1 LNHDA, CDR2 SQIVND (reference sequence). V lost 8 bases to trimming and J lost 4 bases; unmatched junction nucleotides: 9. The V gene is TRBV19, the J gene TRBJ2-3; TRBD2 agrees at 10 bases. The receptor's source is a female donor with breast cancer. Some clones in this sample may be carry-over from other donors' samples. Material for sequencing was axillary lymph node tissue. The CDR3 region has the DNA TGTGCCAGTCGACGATGGAGCGGGAGGGCAGATACGCAGTATTTT. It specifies CASRRWSGRADTQYF.